This T cell receptor (beta chain) emerged from a study of graft-versus-host responses after intestinal transplantation. Study-wide context: Each patient got anti-thymocyte globulin induction, then tacrolimus and steroids for roughly 3 years. General observations from the study: Subjects displaying graft-donor T cell macrochimerism possessed elevated graft-versus-host to host-versus-graft clonal ratios inside allografts. Early after transplant, HvG clones declined as circulating GvH clones peaked. Researchers found GvH clones in recipient marrow, and some showed up first in ileum or blood.

A remark on this clone: Its antigen is not known.

This CDR3 has 16 residues. Trimming cost V 3 bases and J 4 bases; bases outside gene matches: 11. Germline V lookup: CDR1 SGDLS, CDR2 YYNGEE. Assay used: immunoSEQ multiplex PCR; TCRdb lists only in-frame clones, some missing. This repertoire shows some 120,000 clones, about nine tenths found once; its top ten account for approximately 0.17%. The sequence was obtained from a human donor who received an intestinal transplant. V is TRBV9 and J is TRBJ2-5, with TRBD2 matching 8 bases. The starting material was unstimulated CD4+ T cells sorted from spleen or lymph node cells, obtained before intestinal transplant. For the CDR3, the DNA is TGTGCCAGCAGCGCGAGTCTAGCGGGTACGAGAGAGACCCAGTACTTC. It codes for CASSASLAGTRETQYF.